These 12 T cell receptor beta chains were sequenced from one sample in a study of regulatory T cells in long-lasting Graves disease. Time point given: newly diagnosed GD, antithyroid drugs for less than 3 months. Isolated PBMC RNA provided the starting material for the TCR library. Relying on iRepertoire HTBI primers and Arm-PCR of CDR3 regions, the team built TCR beta libraries. TCRdb called the multiplex PCR reads again in MiXCR, with one record for every CDR3 protein. The sample comprises 400,000 to 500,000 distinct CDR3 sequences, around 13% of which are singletons, and about a sixth rests with the top ten. The sample was also reused in another study, on T cells in Graves' hyperthyroidism and ophthalmopathy.

Here the sequenced sample was peripheral blood mononuclear cells (PBMCs), taken at new diagnosis, from a patient treated with antithyroid drugs. These receptor sequences come from a woman aged 45-60 years with Graves disease.

This clonotype was detected ten times or more. The chain carries TRBV29-1 and TRBJ1-6; TRBD1 is a possible D gene (5 bases). V lost 7 bases and J 5 bases, leaving 12 bases between the germline ends. The germline CDR1 and CDR2 sequences are SQVTM and ANQGSEA. The length of the CDR3 is 13 residues. The CDR3 coding sequence is TGCAGCGCTTCGACAGAGAATAATTCACCCCTCCACTTT. Encoded protein: CSASTENNSPLHF.

Ten or more counts support this clonotype. V usage is TRBV7-9 and J usage is TRBJ2-7, with 8 bases lining up with TRBD2. The germline CDR1 and CDR2 sequences are SEHNR and FQNEAQ (reference sequence). CDR3 size: 14 residues. The V gene end was trimmed by 5 bases and the J gene end by 4 bases; junction bases not matched to a gene: 7. The CDR3 sequence: CASSPTGLGYEQYF. For the CDR3, the DNA is TGTGCCAGCAGCCCTACGGGACTAGGGTACGAGCAGTACTTC.

This clonotype was found many times. The chain has TRBV28 and TRBJ2-6; D is possibly TRBD2 (6 bases). The V gene lost 2 bases and the J gene lost 0 bases, with 20 bases spanning the gap. In germline, CDR1 is MDHEN, CDR2 SYDVKM. This CDR3 has 20 amino acids. DNA of the CDR3: TGTGCCAGCAGTTTACGTTACTCTACGGGAGCGTCCTCTGGGGCCAACGTCCTGACTTTC. It is translated as CASSLRYSTGASSGANVLTF. The whole variable domain, filled in from reference TRBV28 and TRBJ2-6, reads DVKVTQSSRYLVKRTGEKVFLECVQDMDHENMFWYRQDPGLGLRLIYFSYDVKMKEKGDIPEGYSVSREKKERFSLILESASTNQTSMYLCASSLRYSTGASSGANVLTFGAGSRLTVL.

This clonotype has only a few counts. This may be a read error, as it is one base from a much larger clone. This chain connects TRBV6-5 to TRBJ2-1; perhaps TRBD2 as D (6 bases). The CDR3 runs to 14 residues. CDR1 MNHEY and CDR2 SVGAGI come from the germline V gene. The chain's CDR3 is CASSSLGGYNEQSF. The CDR3 bases are TGTGCCAGCAGTTCTCTAGGAGGGTACAATGAGCAGTCCTTC.

This clonotype was found a few times. This chain connects TRBV20-1 to TRBJ2-7; no definite D call. CDR3 size: 10 residues. Germline V gives CDR1 DFQATT, CDR2 SNEGSKA (reference sequence). V dropped 3 bases and J dropped 6 bases, with 6 bases sitting between them. CDR3 bases: TGCAGTGCTAGTTGGGGCGAGCAGTACTTC. Its protein is CSASWGEQYF.

This clonotype was counted at least ten times. This sequence joins TRBV11-2 and TRBJ2-7; TRBD2 agrees at 10 bases. CDR3 length: 15 amino acids. Per germline, CDR1 SGHAT and CDR2 FQNNGV. Trimming at V came to 2 bases and at J to 9 bases, leaving 10 bases not matched to a gene. The CDR3 spells CASSLKGLAEKGQYF. The CDR3 DNA reads as TGTGCCAGCAGCTTAAAAGGACTAGCGGAAAAAGGGCAGTACTTC.

This clonotype was picked up many times. The chain has TRBV5-1 and TRBJ2-1, with TRBD2 matching over 11 bases. The CDR3 extends over 18 amino acids. The germline V gene encodes CDR1 SGHRS and CDR2 YFSETQ. Trimming took 5 bases from V and 2 from J; bases not matched to a gene: 12. This chain's CDR3 is CASRGLAARAGTYNEQFF. CDR3 bases: TGCGCCAGCAGGGGACTAGCGGCAAGGGCCGGAACCTACAATGAGCAGTTCTTC.

This clonotype was counted at least ten times. The genes are TRBV7-9 and TRBJ2-1; 9 positions match TRBD2. The CDR3 totals 16 residues. V dropped 5 bases and J dropped 10; count of bases not matched to a gene: 15. CDR1 is SEHNR, CDR2 FQNEAQ, per germline (reference sequence). The CDR3 bases are TGTGCCAGCAGCCTGAGCGGGAGGACAAGAATCGGGGAGCAGTTCTTC. The encoded protein is CASSLSGRTRIGEQFF.

This clonotype has at least ten counts. The DNA of the CDR3 is TGCGCCAGCAGAAGCGGGAGGGTTACCTACGAGCAGTACTTC. Residues: CASRSGRVTYEQYF. The chain is built from TRBV10-2 and TRBJ2-7, with 10 bases identical to TRBD2. Germline V CDR1 and CDR2: WSHSY, SAAADI. This CDR3 has 14 residues. Trimming removed 6 bases from V and 2 bases from J; junction bases left unmatched: 4.

This clonotype has a count of ten or more. This rearrangement joins TRBV3-1 to TRBJ2-7; the D gene could be TRBD1 or TRBD2 (5 bases each). Germline V gene sequence: CDR1 LGHDT, CDR2 YNNKEL (reference sequence). This CDR3 comprises 12 residues. Trimming removed 3 bases from V and 7 bases from J, with 10 bases in between. The CDR3 region has the DNA TGTGCCAGCAGCCAGGGGACGCGGGAGCAGTACTTC. Translating it yields CASSQGTREQYF.

This chain joins TRBV10-3 and TRBJ2-5, with 8 bases fitting TRBD2. The germline V gene encodes CDR1 ENHRY and CDR2 SYGVKD. Trimming at V came to 4 bases and at J to 5 bases, leaving 0 bases not matched to a gene. The length of the CDR3 is 12 residues. CDR3 nucleotides: TGTGCCATCAGTGCGGGAGGGGAGACCCAGTACTTC. Translating gives CAISAGGETQYF.

J is TRBJ2-7 and V is TRBV12-3 or TRBV12-4; 9 bases agree with TRBD2. The CDR3 sequence is 14 residues long. V was clipped by 4 bases and J by 2 bases; unmatched bases: 3. CDR3 residues: CASSSPSGTYEQYF. The CDR3 DNA reads TGTGCCAGCAGTTCCCCTAGCGGGACCTACGAGCAGTACTTC.